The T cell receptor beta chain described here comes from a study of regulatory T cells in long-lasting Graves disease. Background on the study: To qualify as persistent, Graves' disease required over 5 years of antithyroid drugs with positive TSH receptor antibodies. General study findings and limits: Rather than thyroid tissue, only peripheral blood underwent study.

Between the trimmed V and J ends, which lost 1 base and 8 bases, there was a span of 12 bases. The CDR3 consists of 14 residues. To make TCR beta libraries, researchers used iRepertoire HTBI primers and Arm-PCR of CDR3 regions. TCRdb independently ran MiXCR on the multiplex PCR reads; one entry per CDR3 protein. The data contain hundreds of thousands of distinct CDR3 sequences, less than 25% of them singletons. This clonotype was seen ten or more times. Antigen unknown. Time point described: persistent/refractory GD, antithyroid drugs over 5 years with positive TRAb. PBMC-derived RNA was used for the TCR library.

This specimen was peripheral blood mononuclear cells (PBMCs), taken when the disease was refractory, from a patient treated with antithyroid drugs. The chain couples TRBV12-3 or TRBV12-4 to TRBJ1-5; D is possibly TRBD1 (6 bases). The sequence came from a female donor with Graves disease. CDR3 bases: TGTGCCAGCAGTTTAGGAACAGGGAGGGAGCCCCAGCATTTT. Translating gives CASSLGTGREPQHF.